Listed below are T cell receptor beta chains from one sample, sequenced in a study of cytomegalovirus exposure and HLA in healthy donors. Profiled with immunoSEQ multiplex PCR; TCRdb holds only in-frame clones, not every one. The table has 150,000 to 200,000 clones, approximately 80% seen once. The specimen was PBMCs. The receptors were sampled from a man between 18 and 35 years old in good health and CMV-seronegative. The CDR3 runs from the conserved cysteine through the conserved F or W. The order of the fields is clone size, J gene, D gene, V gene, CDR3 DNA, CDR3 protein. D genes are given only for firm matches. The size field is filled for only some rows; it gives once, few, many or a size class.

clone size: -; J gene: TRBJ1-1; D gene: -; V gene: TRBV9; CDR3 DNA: TGTGCCAGCAGCGTATCCGGGAACACTGAAGCTTTCTTT; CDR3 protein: CASSVSGNTEAFF
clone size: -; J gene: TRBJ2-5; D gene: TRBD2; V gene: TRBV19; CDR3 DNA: TGTGCCAGTAGCCCCCGCGGGGCGGGAGGGCAAGAGACCCAGTACTTC; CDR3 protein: CASSPRGAGGQETQYF
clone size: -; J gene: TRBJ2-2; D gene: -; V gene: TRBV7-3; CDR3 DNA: TGTGCCAGCAGCTCCAACAAAAAGACCGGGGAGCTGTTTTTT; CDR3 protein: CASSSNKKTGELFF
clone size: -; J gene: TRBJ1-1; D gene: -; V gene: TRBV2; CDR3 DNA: TGTGCCAGCAGAGTTTCCGGGACGGACGCGGGAAGGGGCGCTGAAGCTTTCTTT; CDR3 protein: CASRVSGTDAGRGAEAFF
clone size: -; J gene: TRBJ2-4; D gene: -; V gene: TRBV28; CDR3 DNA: TGTGCCAGCAGCATGAAAAACATTCAGTACTTC; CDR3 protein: CASSMKNIQYF
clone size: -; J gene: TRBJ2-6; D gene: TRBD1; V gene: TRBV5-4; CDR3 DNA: TGTGCCAGCAGCCCTGACAGGGCTGGGGCCAACGTCCTGACTTTC; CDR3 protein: CASSPDRAGANVLTF
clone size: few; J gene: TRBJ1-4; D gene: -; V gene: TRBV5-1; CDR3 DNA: TGCGCCAGCAGCTTCAGGGCTACCGGGACTACGACGCAGGGTAATGAAAAACTGTTTTTT; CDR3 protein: CASSFRATGTTTQGNEKLFF
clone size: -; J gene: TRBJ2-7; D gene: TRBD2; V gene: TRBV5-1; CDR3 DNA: TGCGCCAGCAGCTTGGGGCGGGGGTTATCCTACGAGCAGTACTTC; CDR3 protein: CASSLGRGLSYEQYF
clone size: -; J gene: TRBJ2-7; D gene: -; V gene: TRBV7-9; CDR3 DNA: TGTGCCAGCAGCCTACCAATAGGGGGGGCTTCCTACGAGCAGTACTTC; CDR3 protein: CASSLPIGGASYEQYF
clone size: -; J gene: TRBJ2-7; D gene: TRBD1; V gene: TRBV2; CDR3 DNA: TGTGCCAGCAGTGTAGCCAGGACAGGACTCTACGAGCAGTACTTC; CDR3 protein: CASSVARTGLYEQYF
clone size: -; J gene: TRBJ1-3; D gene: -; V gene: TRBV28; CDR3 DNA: TGTGCCCCCTTGGTGGCGGTCTCTGGAAACACCATATATTTT; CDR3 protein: CAPLVAVSGNTIYF
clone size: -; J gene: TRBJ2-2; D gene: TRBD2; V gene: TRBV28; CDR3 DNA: TGTGCCAGCAGTCCCGGGACTAGCGGATGGACCGGGGAGCTGTTTTTT; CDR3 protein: CASSPGTSGWTGELFF
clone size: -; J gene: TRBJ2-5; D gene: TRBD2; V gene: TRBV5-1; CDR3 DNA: TGCGCCAGCAGCTTGGGTGGGACTACCCCCCGAGAGACCCAGTACTTC; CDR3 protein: CASSLGGTTPRETQYF
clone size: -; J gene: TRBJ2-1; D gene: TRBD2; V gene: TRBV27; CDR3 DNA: TGTGCCAGCAGTTTATCGGCAGCGGGAGGGATCAATGAGCAGTTCTTC; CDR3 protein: CASSLSAAGGINEQFF
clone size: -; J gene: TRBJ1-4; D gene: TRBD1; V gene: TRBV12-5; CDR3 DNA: TGTGCTAGTGGTTCCGGACAGGTCCCAGGGGAAAAACTGTTTTTT; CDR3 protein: CASGSGQVPGEKLFF
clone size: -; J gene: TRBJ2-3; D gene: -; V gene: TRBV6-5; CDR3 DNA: TGTGCCAGCAGTTACCTCGGGGATTCAAATACGCAGTATTTT; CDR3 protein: CASSYLGDSNTQYF
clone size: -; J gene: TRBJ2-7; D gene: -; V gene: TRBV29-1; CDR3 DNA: TGCAGCACATACGGTGGAGGGGACTACGAGCAGTACTTC; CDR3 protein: CSTYGGGDYEQYF
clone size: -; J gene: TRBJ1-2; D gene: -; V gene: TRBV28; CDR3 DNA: TGTGCCAGCAGTTTTGAGGGCAGAGGGTTCCTAGACTATGGCTACACCTTC; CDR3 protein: CASSFEGRGFLDYGYTF
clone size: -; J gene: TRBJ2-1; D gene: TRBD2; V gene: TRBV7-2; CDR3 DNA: TGTGCCAGCAGCTATGGACTAGCCAACTACAATGAGCAGTTCTTC; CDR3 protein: CASSYGLANYNEQFF
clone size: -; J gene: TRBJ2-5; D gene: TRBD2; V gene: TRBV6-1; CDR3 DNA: TGTGCCAGCAGTGAAGAGCTAGCGGGGGGGGCACAAGAGACCCAGTACTTC; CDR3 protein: CASSEELAGGAQETQYF
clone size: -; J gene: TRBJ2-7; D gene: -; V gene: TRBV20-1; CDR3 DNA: TGCAGTGGTGGGGTTGAGGGCGAGCAGTACTTC; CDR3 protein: CSGGVEGEQYF
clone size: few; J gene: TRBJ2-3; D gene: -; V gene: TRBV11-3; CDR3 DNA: TGTGCCAGCAGCTCATCCTCAGGGACGCAGTATTTT; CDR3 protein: CASSSSSGTQYF
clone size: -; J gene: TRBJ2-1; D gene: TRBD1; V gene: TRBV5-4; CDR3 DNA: TGTGCCAGCAGCTTGGGTCGGCAGGGGGCTTCAGAGCAGTTCTTC; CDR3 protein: CASSLGRQGASEQFF
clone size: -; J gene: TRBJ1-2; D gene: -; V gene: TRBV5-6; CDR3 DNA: TGTGCCAGCAGCTTGGAGAGCGGCAGGTACTATGGCTACACCTTC; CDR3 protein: CASSLESGRYYGYTF
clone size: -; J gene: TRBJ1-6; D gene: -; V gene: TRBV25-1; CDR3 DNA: TGTGCCAGCAGTTTGTCAGGGGTGCGTTCACCCCTCCACTTT; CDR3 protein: CASSLSGVRSPLHF
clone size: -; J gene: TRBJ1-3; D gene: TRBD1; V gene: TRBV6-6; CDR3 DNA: TGTGCCAGCAGTTCAACAGGGGGCCCTGGAAACACCATATATTTT; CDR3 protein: CASSSTGGPGNTIYF
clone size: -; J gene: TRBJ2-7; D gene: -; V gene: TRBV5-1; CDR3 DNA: TGCGCCAGCAGCTTGTCACCCTCGCAGGACGAGCAGTACTTC; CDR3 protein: CASSLSPSQDEQYF
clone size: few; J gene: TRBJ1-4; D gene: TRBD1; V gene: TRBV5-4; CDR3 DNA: TGTGCCAGCAGCCCACGGACAGGGGGAATTAATGAAAAACTGTTTTTT; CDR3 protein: CASSPRTGGINEKLFF
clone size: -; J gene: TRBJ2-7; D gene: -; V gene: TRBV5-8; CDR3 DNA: TGTGCCAGCAGCTTGGACAGAAGCTCCTACGAGCAGTACTTC; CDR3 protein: CASSLDRSSYEQYF
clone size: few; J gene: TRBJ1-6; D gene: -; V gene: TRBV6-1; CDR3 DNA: TGTGCCAGCAGTGAAGACGGTAATTCACCCCTCCACTTT; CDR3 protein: CASSEDGNSPLHF
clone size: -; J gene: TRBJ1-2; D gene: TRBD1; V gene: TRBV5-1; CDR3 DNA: TGCGCCAGCAGCTTTACACCCGGGACAGAGTATGGCTACACCTTC; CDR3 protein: CASSFTPGTEYGYTF
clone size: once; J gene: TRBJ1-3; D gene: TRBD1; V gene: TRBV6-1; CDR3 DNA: TGTGCCAGCACCCTGACAGGGGACTCTGGAAACACCATATATTTT; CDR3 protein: CASTLTGDSGNTIYF
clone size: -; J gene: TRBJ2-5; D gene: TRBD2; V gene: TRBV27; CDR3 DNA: TGTGCCAGCAGACTAGCGGGGGGGAAAGAGACCCAGTACTTC; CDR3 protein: CASRLAGGKETQYF
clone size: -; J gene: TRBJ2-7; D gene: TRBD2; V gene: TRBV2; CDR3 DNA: TGTGCCAGCAGGGCAGCCAGCGGGGGCCACCAGAGCTCCTACGAGCAGTACTTC; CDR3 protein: CASRAASGGHQSSYEQYF
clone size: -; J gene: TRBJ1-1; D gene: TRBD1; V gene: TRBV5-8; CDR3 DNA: TGTGCCAGCAGCCTACCCGGGACAGACACTGAAGCTTTCTTT; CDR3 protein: CASSLPGTDTEAFF
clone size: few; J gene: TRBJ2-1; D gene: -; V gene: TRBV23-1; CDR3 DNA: TGCGCCAGCAGTCAGTTTCTAACTTACAATGAGCAGTTCTTC; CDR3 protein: CASSQFLTYNEQFF
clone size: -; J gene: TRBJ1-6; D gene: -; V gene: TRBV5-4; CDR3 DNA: TGTGCCAGCAGCTTATGGGGCACCCATAATTCACCCCTCCACTTT; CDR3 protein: CASSLWGTHNSPLHF